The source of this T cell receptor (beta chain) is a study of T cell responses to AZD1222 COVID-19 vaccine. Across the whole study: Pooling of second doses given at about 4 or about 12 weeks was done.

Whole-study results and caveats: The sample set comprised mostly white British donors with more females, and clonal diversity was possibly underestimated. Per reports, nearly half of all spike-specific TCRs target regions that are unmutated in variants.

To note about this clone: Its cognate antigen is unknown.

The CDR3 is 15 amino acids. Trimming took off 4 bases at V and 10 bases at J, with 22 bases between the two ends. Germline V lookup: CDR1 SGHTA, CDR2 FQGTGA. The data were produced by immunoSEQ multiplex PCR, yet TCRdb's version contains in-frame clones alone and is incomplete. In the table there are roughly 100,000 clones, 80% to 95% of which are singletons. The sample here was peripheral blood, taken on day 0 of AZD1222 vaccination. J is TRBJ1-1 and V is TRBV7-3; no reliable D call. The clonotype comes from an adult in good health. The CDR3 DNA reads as TGTGCCAGCAGCTCCCCGGCCTGCTCGGGGTGTACAGCTTTCTTT. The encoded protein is CASSSPACSGCTAFF.